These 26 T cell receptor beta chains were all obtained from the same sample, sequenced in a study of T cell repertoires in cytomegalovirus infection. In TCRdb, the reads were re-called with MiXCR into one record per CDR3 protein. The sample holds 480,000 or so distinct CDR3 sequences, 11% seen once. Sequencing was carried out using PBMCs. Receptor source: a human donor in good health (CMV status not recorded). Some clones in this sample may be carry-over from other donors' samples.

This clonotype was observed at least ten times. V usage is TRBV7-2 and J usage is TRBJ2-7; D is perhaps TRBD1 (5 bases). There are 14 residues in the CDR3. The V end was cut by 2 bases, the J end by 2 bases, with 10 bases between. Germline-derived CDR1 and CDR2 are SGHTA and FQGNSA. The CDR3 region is CASSLIQETYEQYF. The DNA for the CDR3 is TGTGCCAGCAGCTTAATACAGGAAACCTACGAGCAGTACTTC.

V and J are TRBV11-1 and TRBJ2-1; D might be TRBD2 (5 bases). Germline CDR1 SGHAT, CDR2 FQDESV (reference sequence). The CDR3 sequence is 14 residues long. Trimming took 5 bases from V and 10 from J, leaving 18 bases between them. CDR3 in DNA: TGTGCCAGCAGCCCATCCCGGAGGCCCGACGAGCAGTTCTTC. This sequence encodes CASSPSRRPDEQFF.

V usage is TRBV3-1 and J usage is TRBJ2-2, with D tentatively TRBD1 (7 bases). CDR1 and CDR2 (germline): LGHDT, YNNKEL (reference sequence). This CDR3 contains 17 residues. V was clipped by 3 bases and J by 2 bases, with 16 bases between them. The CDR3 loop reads CASSQDRWRVNTGELFF. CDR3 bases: TGTGCCAGCAGCCAGGACAGGTGGAGGGTAAACACCGGGGAGCTGTTTTTT.

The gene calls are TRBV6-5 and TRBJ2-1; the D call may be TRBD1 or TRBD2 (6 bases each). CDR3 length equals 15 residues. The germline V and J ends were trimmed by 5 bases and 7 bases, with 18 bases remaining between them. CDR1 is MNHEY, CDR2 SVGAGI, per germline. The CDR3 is CASSLAMGAGNEQFF. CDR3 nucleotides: TGTGCCAGCAGTCTAGCTATGGGGGCGGGGAATGAGCAGTTCTTC.

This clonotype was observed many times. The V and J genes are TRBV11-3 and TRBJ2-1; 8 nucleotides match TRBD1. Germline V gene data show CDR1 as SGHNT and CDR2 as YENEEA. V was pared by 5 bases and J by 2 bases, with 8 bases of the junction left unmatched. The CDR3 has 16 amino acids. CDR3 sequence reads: CASSLRQGSPYNEQFF. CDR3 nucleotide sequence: TGTGCCAGCAGCCTGAGACAGGGGTCCCCCTACAATGAGCAGTTCTTC.

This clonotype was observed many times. The CDR3 is CASSIGRTVDTQYF. In DNA, the CDR3 is TGTGCCAGTAGTATCGGCCGGACTGTAGATACGCAGTATTTT. V usage is TRBV19 and J usage is TRBJ2-3, with D possibly TRBD2 on 5 matching bases. Trimming stripped 3 bases from V and 5 bases from J, with 12 bases between. The length of the CDR3 is 14 residues. Germline CDR1 is LNHDA and CDR2 is SQIVND (reference sequence).

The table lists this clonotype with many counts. The CDR3 DNA reads TGTGCCATCAGTGATGACGGGACTGCCCAAGAGACCCAGTACTTC. The encoded protein is CAISDDGTAQETQYF. The chain is built from TRBV10-3 and TRBJ2-5; tentative D call: TRBD2 (6 bases). This CDR3 region has 15 residues. CDR1 and CDR2 (germline): ENHRY, SYGVKD. Deletions cut 3 bases from V and 1 base from J, with 12 bases between.

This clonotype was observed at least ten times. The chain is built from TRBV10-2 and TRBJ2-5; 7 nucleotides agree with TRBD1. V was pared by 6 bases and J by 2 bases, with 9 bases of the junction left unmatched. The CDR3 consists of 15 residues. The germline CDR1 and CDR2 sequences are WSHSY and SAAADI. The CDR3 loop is CASSYKRDRQETQYF. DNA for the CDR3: TGCGCCAGCAGCTACAAAAGGGACAGACAAGAGACCCAGTACTTC.

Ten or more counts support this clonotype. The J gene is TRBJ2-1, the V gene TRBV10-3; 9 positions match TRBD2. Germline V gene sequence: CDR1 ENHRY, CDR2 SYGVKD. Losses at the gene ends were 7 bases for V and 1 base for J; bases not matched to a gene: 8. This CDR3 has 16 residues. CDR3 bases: TGTGCCATCAACTCCCCTAGCGGGATATCCTACAATGAGCAGTTCTTC. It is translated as CAINSPSGISYNEQFF.

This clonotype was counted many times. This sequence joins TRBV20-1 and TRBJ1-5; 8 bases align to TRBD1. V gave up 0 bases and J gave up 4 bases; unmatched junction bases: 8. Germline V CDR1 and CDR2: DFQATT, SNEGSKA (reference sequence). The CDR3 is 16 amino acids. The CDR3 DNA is TGCAGTGCTAGAGAAGACAGGGGTTGGCTTAATCAGCCCCAGCATTTT. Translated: CSAREDRGWLNQPQHF.

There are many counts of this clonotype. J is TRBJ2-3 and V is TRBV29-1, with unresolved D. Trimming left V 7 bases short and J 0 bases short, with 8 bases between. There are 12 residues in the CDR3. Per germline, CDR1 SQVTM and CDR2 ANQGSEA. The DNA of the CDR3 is TGCAGCGCGACGGCTAGCACAGATACGCAGTATTTT. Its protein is CSATASTDTQYF.

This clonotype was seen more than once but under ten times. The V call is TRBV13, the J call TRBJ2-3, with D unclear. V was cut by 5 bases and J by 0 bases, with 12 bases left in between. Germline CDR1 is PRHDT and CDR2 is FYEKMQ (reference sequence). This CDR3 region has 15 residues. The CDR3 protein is CASSPSWRSTDTQYF. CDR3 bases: TGTGCCAGCAGCCCGAGTTGGCGGAGCACAGATACGCAGTATTTT.

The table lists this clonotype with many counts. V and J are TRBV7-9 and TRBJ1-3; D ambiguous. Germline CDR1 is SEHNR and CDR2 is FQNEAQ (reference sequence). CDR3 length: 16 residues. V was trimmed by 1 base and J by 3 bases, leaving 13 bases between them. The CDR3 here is CASSLVTGSLGNTIYF. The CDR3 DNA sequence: TGTGCCAGCAGCTTAGTAACGGGTTCGCTTGGAAACACCATATATTTT.

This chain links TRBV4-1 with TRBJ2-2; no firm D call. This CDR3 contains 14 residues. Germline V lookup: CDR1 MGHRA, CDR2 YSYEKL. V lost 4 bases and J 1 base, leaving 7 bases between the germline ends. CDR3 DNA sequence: TGCGCCAGCAGCCGAAAGGGGAACACCGGGGAGCTGTTTTTT. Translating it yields CASSRKGNTGELFF.

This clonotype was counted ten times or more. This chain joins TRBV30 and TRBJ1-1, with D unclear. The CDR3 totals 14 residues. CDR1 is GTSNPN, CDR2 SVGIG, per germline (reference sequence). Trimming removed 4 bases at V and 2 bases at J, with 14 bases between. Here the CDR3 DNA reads TGTGCCTGGATCAGCAGCCTGGGAAACACTGAAGCTTTCTTT. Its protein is CAWISSLGNTEAFF.

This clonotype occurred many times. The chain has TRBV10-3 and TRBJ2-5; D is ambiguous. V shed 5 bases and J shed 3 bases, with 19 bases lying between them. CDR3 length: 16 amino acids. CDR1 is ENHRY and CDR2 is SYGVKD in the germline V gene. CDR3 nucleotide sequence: TGTGCCATCAGTCCCCTCTCCGACCGGACCAAAGAGACCCAGTACTTC. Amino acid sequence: CAISPLSDRTKETQYF.

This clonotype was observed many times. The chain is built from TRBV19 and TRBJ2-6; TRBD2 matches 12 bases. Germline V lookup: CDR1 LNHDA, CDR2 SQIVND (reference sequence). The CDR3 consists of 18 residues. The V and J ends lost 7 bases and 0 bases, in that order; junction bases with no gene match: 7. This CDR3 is CASTRLAGASSGANVLTF. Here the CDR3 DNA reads TGTGCCAGTACCCGACTAGCGGGAGCATCCTCTGGGGCCAACGTCCTGACTTTC.

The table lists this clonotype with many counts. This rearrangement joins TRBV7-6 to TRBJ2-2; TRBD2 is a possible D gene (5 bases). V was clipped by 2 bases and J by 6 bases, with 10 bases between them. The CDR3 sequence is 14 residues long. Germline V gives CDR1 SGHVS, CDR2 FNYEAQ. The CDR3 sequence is CASSLRGVPGELFF. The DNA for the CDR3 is TGTGCCAGCAGCTTACGGGGTGTACCCGGGGAGCTGTTTTTT.

Here the CDR3 DNA reads TGTGCCAGTAGTATGGGGGCAAGTAGTTCGAGGGAGCCCCAGCATTTT. Protein: CASSMGASSSREPQHF. V usage is TRBV19 and J usage is TRBJ1-5; D possibly corresponds to TRBD1 (6 bases). Trimming cost V 3 bases and J 8 bases, with 20 bases left between them. The CDR3 is 16 amino acids. Per the germline V gene, CDR1 is LNHDA and CDR2 is SQIVND (reference sequence).

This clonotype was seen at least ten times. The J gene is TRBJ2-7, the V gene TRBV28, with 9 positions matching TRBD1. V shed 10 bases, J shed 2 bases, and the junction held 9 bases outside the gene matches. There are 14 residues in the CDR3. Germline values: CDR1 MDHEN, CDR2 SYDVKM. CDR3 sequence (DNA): TGTGCCATCTGGGGACAGGGATGGACCTACGAGCAGTACTTC. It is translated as CAIWGQGWTYEQYF.

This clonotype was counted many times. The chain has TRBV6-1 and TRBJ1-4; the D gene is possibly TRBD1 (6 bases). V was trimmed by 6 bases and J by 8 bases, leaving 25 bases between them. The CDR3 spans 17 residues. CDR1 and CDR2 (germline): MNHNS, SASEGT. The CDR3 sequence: CASSLRGSSLLNEKLFF. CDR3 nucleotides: TGTGCCAGCAGCCTCAGGGGCAGTTCACTCCTTAACGAAAAACTGTTTTTT.

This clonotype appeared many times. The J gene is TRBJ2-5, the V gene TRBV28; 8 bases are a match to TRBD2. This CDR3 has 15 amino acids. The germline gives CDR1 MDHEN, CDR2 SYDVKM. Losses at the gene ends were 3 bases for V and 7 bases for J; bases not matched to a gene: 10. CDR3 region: CASSFLAGGLGTQYF. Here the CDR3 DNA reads TGTGCCAGCAGTTTCCTAGCGGGTGGATTGGGGACCCAGTACTTC.

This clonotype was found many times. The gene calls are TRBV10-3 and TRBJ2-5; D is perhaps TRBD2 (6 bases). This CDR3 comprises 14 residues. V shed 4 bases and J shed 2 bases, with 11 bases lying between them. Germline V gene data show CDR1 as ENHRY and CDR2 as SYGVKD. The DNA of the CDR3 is TGTGCCATCAGTGGGTCGGGGAGGCAAGAGACCCAGTACTTC. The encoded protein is CAISGSGRQETQYF.

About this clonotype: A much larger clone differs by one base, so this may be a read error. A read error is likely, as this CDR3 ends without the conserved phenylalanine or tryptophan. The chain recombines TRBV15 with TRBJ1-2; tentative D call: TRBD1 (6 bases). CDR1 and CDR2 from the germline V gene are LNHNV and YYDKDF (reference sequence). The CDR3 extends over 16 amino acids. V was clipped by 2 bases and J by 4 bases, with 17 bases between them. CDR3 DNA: TGTGCCACCAGCAGACCACAGGGTGGGGATTTCTATGGCTACACCTCC. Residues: CATSRPQGGDFYGYTS.

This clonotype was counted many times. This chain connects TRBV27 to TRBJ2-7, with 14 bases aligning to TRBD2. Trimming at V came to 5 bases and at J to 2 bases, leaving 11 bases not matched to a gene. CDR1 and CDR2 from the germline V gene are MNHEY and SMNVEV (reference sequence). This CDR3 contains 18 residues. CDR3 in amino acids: CASSPPGTSGGCPYEQYF. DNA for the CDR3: TGTGCCAGCAGTCCCCCCGGGACTAGCGGGGGCTGCCCCTACGAGCAGTACTTC.

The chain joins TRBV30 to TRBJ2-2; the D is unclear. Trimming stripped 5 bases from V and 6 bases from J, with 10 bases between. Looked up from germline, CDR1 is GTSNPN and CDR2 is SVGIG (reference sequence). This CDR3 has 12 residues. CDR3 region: CAWSPYPGELFF. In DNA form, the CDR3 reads TGTGCCTGGTCTCCTTACCCCGGGGAGCTGTTTTTT.